This T cell receptor beta chain is drawn from a study of blood T cell repertoires in COVID-19. Study information: The United States, Italy and Spain supplied acute and convalescent COVID-19 samples.

This clone was observed a few times. In the original processing: From reference gene primer amplification, estimates of nucleated cell counts were derived. Generated by immunoSEQ multiplex PCR, the TCRdb table keeps only in-frame clones and is missing some. Clonal size and the V and J genes are those of that table, whereas D and trimming came from the DNA. The sample includes about 170,000 clones, 65% to 85% of them seen just once. The ends were cut back, 0 bases at V and 1 base at J, with 7 bases in the middle. This CDR3 is 15 amino acids long. CDR1 MGHRA and CDR2 YSYEKL come from the germline V gene.

This receptor was identified in a woman aged 55 to 70 with acute or convalescent COVID-19. Material for sequencing was peripheral blood. V gene TRBV4-1 combines with J gene TRBJ1-3; D perhaps matches TRBD1 (5 bases). CDR3 in amino acids: CASSQDSGSGNTIYF. The CDR3 coding sequence is TGCGCCAGCAGCCAAGATTCAGGGTCTGGAAACACCATATATTTT.